A selection of T cell receptor beta chains follows, all from one sample in a study of cytomegalovirus exposure and HLA in healthy donors. The repertoire was sequenced with immunoSEQ multiplex PCR; TCRdb's copy has only in-frame clones and lacks some. In the table there are 200,000 to 250,000 clones, roughly 79% of which are singletons. The sequencing input was PBMCs. The receptors here all came from a woman aged 35 to 49 in good health and CMV-seronegative. Each CDR3 is given with its conserved first and last residue. Each record gives: V gene, J gene, CDR3 protein.

V gene: TRBV6-6
J gene: TRBJ1-5
CDR3 protein: CASSHRQGGEPQHF

V gene: TRBV27
J gene: TRBJ2-6
CDR3 protein: CASKSQGAGGANVLTF

V gene: TRBV18
J gene: TRBJ2-1
CDR3 protein: CASSPPGDWSYNEQFF

V gene: TRBV4-3
J gene: TRBJ1-6
CDR3 protein: CASSQERQLSSYNSPLHF

V gene: TRBV30
J gene: TRBJ2-4
CDR3 protein: CAFSERWDKPKNIQYF

V gene: TRBV6-6
J gene: TRBJ1-5
CDR3 protein: CASSKQGATQPQHF

V gene: TRBV5-1
J gene: TRBJ2-1
CDR3 protein: CASSLGSEQFF

V gene: TRBV25-1
J gene: TRBJ1-3
CDR3 protein: CASSDLVGGGNTIYF

V gene: TRBV5-1
J gene: TRBJ1-6
CDR3 protein: CASSLAGSAQGNSPLHF

V gene: TRBV15
J gene: TRBJ1-5
CDR3 protein: CATSRGTGGYNQPQHF

V gene: TRBV7-8
J gene: TRBJ2-7
CDR3 protein: CASSADRGLDEQYF

V gene: TRBV5-6
J gene: TRBJ1-1
CDR3 protein: CASRFTGGNTEAFF

V gene: TRBV7-9
J gene: TRBJ1-1
CDR3 protein: CASGVAGMQSTEAFF

V gene: TRBV27
J gene: TRBJ1-1
CDR3 protein: CASSPLPGTGSRAFF

V gene: TRBV19
J gene: TRBJ2-3
CDR3 protein: CASTPTGPTDTQYF

V gene: TRBV4-1
J gene: TRBJ2-3
CDR3 protein: CASSQIAGGRDTQYF

V gene: TRBV20-1
J gene: TRBJ2-1
CDR3 protein: CSATNSNEQFF